Listed here is a single T cell receptor beta chain. This record belongs to a study of blood T cell repertoires in COVID-19. The CDR3 is 16 amino acids. V was clipped by 5 bases and J by 10 bases, with 23 bases between them. CDR1 and CDR2 from the germline V gene are MDHEN and SYDVKM. Sequencing used immunoSEQ multiplex PCR; TCRdb keeps in-frame clones, though not all of them. The data contain around 440,000 clones, approximately 90% of them singletons. The rearrangement joins TRBV28 to TRBJ1-4, with D perhaps matching TRBD1 (6 bases). The receptor was derived from a woman in her forties or fifties with COVID-19, enrolled during active disease. The sample taken for sequencing was peripheral blood. CDR3 nucleotide sequence: TGTGCCAGCAGTCCCCGATTAACAGGGAATCTTGGAAAACTGTTTTTT. Encoded protein: CASSPRLTGNLGKLFF.